One sample yielded the 28 T cell receptor beta chains listed below, sequenced in a study of Ad26.COV2.S vaccination and SARS-CoV-2 variants. Assay used: immunoSEQ multiplex PCR; TCRdb lists only in-frame clones, some missing. Of around 450,000 clones listed, 89% are singletons. As for treatment: roughly 20 received Ad26.COV2.S at low or high dose, single or two shots; 5 received placebo; per-sample allocation not given. Each sample was drawn 63 days after the first injection (of vaccine or placebo). The material sequenced was peripheral blood, taken in a trial of Ad26.COV2.S vaccine versus placebo. These receptors originate from a person aged 18-60 years who received the Ad26.COV2.S COVID-19 vaccine or a placebo.

The chain joins TRBV7-8 to TRBJ2-7; D tentatively fits TRBD1 or TRBD2 (5 bases each). Trimming took 2 bases from V and 7 from J, leaving 12 bases between them. The germline V gene encodes CDR1 SGHVS and CDR2 FQNEAQ. The CDR3 length is 13 residues. The CDR3 DNA is TGTGCCAGCAGCTTAATGGGACCTGGGGAGCAGTACTTC. Its translation is CASSLMGPGEQYF.

The gene calls are TRBV27 and TRBJ2-1; weak D call: TRBD2 (6 bases). The CDR3 is 16 amino acids. The germline CDR1 and CDR2 sequences are MNHEY and SMNVEV (reference sequence). Trimming shortened V by 5 bases and J by 4 bases, and 18 bases separated the two germline ends. The chain's CDR3 is CASSALSGIGYNEQFF. The CDR3 bases are TGTGCCAGCAGTGCCCTTAGCGGAATAGGGTACAATGAGCAGTTCTTC.

This clone showed up just once. The CDR3: CASSSLRPGPFPGELFF. As DNA, the CDR3 is TGTGCCAGCAGCAGCTTAAGGCCCGGGCCCTTCCCCGGGGAGCTGTTTTTT. This rearrangement joins TRBV11-2 to TRBJ2-2; no reliable D call. Trimming shortened V by 5 bases and J by 6 bases, and 22 bases separated the two germline ends. The CDR3 is 17 residues long. Germline V gene data show CDR1 as SGHAT and CDR2 as FQNNGV.

The chain recombines TRBV2 with TRBJ1-2; D is unclear. V dropped 6 bases and J dropped 0 bases, with 11 bases sitting between them. Germline V gives CDR1 SNHLY, CDR2 FYNNEI. The CDR3 is 14 amino acids. CDR3 coding DNA: TGTGCCAGCAGCATTGGACCCCCTAACTATGGCTACACCTTC. Translation: CASSIGPPNYGYTF.

The chain uses TRBV19 and TRBJ1-5; D not resolved. Trimming stripped 8 bases from V and 0 bases from J, with 8 bases between. The CDR3 loop spans 13 amino acids. The germline CDR1 and CDR2 sequences are LNHDA and SQIVND (reference sequence). The CDR3 DNA reads TGTGCCAGTGCTCAGAATAGCAATCAGCCCCAGCATTTT. Encoded protein: CASAQNSNQPQHF.

V usage is TRBV10-3 and J usage is TRBJ2-7; TRBD1 is a possible D gene (6 bases). Germline lookup yields CDR1 ENHRY and CDR2 SYGVKD. This CDR3 has 15 residues. V shed 4 bases and J shed 1 base, with 14 bases lying between them. CDR3: CAISVKDSGSYEQYF. The DNA of the CDR3 is TGTGCCATCAGTGTGAAGGACAGTGGATCCTACGAGCAGTACTTC.

The rearrangement links TRBV28 to TRBJ1-5, with 7 bases that match TRBD1. The CDR3 length is 14 residues. Germline CDR1 is MDHEN and CDR2 is SYDVKM. J lost 4 bases, V lost 6 bases, and 6 bases had no gene match. CDR3 protein: CASRSGQPNQPQHF. In DNA form, the CDR3 reads TGTGCCAGCAGGTCGGGACAGCCGAATCAGCCCCAGCATTTT.

As for this clone: At the DNA level, this CDR3 is encoded by other sequences in the same sample as well. The rearrangement joins TRBV9 to TRBJ1-1, with 10 bases lining up with TRBD1. CDR1 is SGDLS, CDR2 YYNGEE, per germline. The J segment lost 4 bases and the V segment lost 3 bases, leaving 3 bases of the junction unmatched. The CDR3 length is 14 residues. CDR3 protein: CASSGQGAGTEAFF. DNA of the CDR3: TGTGCCAGCAGCGGACAGGGGGCAGGCACTGAAGCTTTCTTT.

This clone has only one observation. V and J are TRBV7-9 and TRBJ1-3; the D gene is possibly TRBD1 (5 bases). The CDR3 extends over 15 amino acids. Germline loops: CDR1 SEHNR, CDR2 FQNEAQ (reference sequence). V was pared by 1 base and J by 0 bases, with 7 bases between. CDR3 loop: CASSLGQLSGNTIYF. The CDR3 DNA follows: TGTGCCAGCAGCTTAGGACAGCTCTCTGGAAACACCATATATTTT.

V usage is TRBV10-1 and J usage is TRBJ2-1, with D maybe TRBD2 (6 bases). With 1 base removed from V and 12 bases from J, the gap between germline ends came to 13 bases. This CDR3 has 13 amino acids. CDR1 is WNHNN, CDR2 SYGVQD, per germline (reference sequence). The CDR3 here is CASSELRDSGQFF. The CDR3 DNA is TGCGCCAGCAGTGAGTTAAGGGACTCGGGGCAGTTCTTC.

The chain uses TRBV6-2 or TRBV6-3 and TRBJ2-4; unclear D gene. The germline V gene has CDR1 MNHEY and CDR2 SVGEGT. This CDR3 region has 16 residues. V was cut by 0 bases and J by 0 bases, with 9 bases left in between. The CDR3 here is CASSYSPAGAKNIQYF. CDR3 sequence (DNA): TGTGCCAGCAGTTACTCGCCGGCCGGAGCCAAAAACATTCAGTACTTC.

J is TRBJ2-4 and V is TRBV5-1, with D tentatively TRBD1 (6 bases). The ends were cut back, 3 bases at V and 5 bases at J, with 12 bases in the middle. The CDR3 loop spans 14 amino acids. The germline V gene has CDR1 SGHRS and CDR2 YFSETQ. The CDR3 bases are TGCGCCAGCAGCTCGGACAGTGCCCAAAACATTCAGTACTTC. As protein: CASSSDSAQNIQYF.

The chain joins TRBV27 to TRBJ2-3; TRBD2 aligns across 9 bases. Unmatched junction bases numbered 8, after V lost 8 bases and J lost 2 bases. Germline lookup yields CDR1 MNHEY and CDR2 SMNVEV (reference sequence). CDR3 length equals 15 residues. Here the CDR3 reads CASSLAGAPTDTQYF. In DNA form, the CDR3 reads TGTGCCAGCTCATTAGCGGGAGCCCCCACAGATACGCAGTATTTT.

The chain is built from TRBV19 and TRBJ1-3, with a possible D match to TRBD1 (6 bases). Trimming stripped 6 bases from V and 2 bases from J, with 14 bases between. Germline V gives CDR1 LNHDA, CDR2 SQIVND (reference sequence). The CDR3 covers 15 residues. The CDR3 nucleotides are TGTGCCAGTAGGAAAATGGACAGCACTGGAAACACCATATATTTT. Translating it yields CASRKMDSTGNTIYF.

The chain combines TRBV9 with TRBJ2-3, with D tentatively TRBD1 (5 bases). Trimming shortened V by 1 base and J by 0 bases, and 9 bases separated the two germline ends. The V gene's germline CDR1 is SGDLS and CDR2 YYNGEE. CDR3 size: 15 residues. In nucleotides, the CDR3 is TGTGCCAGCAGCGTATGGCCAGGGAGCACAGATACGCAGTATTTT. Protein sequence: CASSVWPGSTDTQYF.

V gene TRBV30 combines with J gene TRBJ1-4; 9 nucleotides line up with TRBD1. V shed 1 base and J 7 bases; nucleotides not matched to a gene: 10. The CDR3 is made up of 16 amino acids. Germline V gene lookup returns CDR1 GTSNPN and CDR2 SVGIG (reference sequence). In DNA form, the CDR3 reads TGTGCCTGGAGTGGCTACAGGGGGCCTTTGAGTGAAAAACTGTTTTTT. The encoded protein is CAWSGYRGPLSEKLFF.

The gene calls are TRBV7-9 and TRBJ2-1; 8 nucleotides align to TRBD2. CDR1 is SEHNR and CDR2 is FQNEAQ in the germline V gene (reference sequence). The J segment lost 6 bases and the V segment lost 4 bases, leaving 11 bases of the junction unmatched. The CDR3 spans 16 residues. The CDR3 DNA is TGTGCCAGCAGCTCCCTCGGGGGCGGGGGGATCAATGAGCAGTTCTTC. Amino acids: CASSSLGGGGINEQFF. Full variable domain (rest looked up from reference TRBV7-9 and TRBJ2-1): DTGVSQNPRHKITKRGQNVTFRCDPISEHNRLYWYRQTLGQGPEFLTYFQNEAQLEKSRLLSDRFSAERPKGSFSTLEIQRTEQGDSAMYLCASSSLGGGGINEQFFGPGTRLTVL.

The chain has TRBV7-2 and TRBJ2-7; D remains ambiguous. Germline CDR1 reads SGHTA; CDR2 reads FQGNSA. Trimming stripped 6 bases from V and 2 bases from J, with 17 bases between. This CDR3 spans 15 amino acids. DNA of the CDR3: TGTGCCAGCAGTAGAAGCCCCGGGCTTACCTACGAGCAGTACTTC. Translating it yields CASSRSPGLTYEQYF.

V is TRBV6-5 and J is TRBJ2-7, with 12 positions matching TRBD2. V dropped 6 bases and J dropped 5; count of bases not matched to a gene: 2. CDR1 MNHEY and CDR2 SVGAGI come from the germline V gene. The CDR3 sequence is 13 residues long. CDR3 sequence: CASSLAGGDEQYF. CDR3 sequence (DNA): TGTGCCAGCAGCCTAGCGGGAGGGGACGAGCAGTACTTC.

The V and J genes are TRBV19 and TRBJ1-5; tentative D call: TRBD1 (5 bases). The germline V gene encodes CDR1 LNHDA and CDR2 SQIVND (reference sequence). V was clipped by 5 bases and J by 0 bases, with 8 bases between them. The CDR3 has 14 residues. For the CDR3, the DNA is TGTGCCAGTAGTTCAGGGAATAGCAATCAGCCCCAGCATTTT. Translation gives CASSSGNSNQPQHF. Full variable domain (outside the CDR3, taken from reference TRBV19 and TRBJ1-5): DGGITQSPKYLFRKEGQNVTLSCEQNLNHDAMYWYRQDPGQGLRLIYYSQIVNDFQKGDIAEGYSVSREKKESFPLTVTSAQKNPTAFYLCASSSGNSNQPQHFGDGTRLSIL.

The chain carries TRBV7-9 and TRBJ2-1; 9 nucleotides agree with TRBD1. Germline V gives CDR1 SEHNR, CDR2 FQNEAQ (reference sequence). The trim removed 1 base at V and 8 bases at J, leaving 9 bases unmatched. The CDR3 extends over 16 amino acids. The CDR3 sequence is CASSLVGTGISDEQFF. CDR3 DNA sequence: TGTGCCAGCAGCTTAGTGGGGACAGGGATCAGCGATGAGCAGTTCTTC.

V gene TRBV2 combines with J gene TRBJ1-5, with 9 positions matching TRBD1. Germline V gene lookup returns CDR1 SNHLY and CDR2 FYNNEI. This CDR3 contains 18 residues. The ends lost 6 bases at V and 0 bases at J; junction bases unmatched: 12. In nucleotides, the CDR3 is TGTGCCAGCAGAGCCCCGGACAGGGGAGGCCTTAGCAATCAGCCCCAGCATTTT. This gives the protein CASRAPDRGGLSNQPQHF.

The chain uses TRBV5-8 and TRBJ1-2, with D perhaps TRBD1 (5 bases). The CDR3 totals 13 residues. Per the germline V gene, CDR1 is SGHTS and CDR2 is YDEGEE. Trimming stripped 5 bases from V and 3 bases from J, with 11 bases between. The CDR3 DNA reads TGTGCCAGCAGGCAACAGGAGTACTATGGCTACACCTTC. This codes for CASRQQEYYGYTF. Based on the CDR3 plus reference TRBV5-8 and TRBJ1-2, the full variable domain is EAGVTQSPTHLIKTRGQQATLRCSPISGHTSVYWYQQALGLGLQFLLWYDEGEERNRGNFPPRFSGRQFPNYSSELNVNALELEDSALYLCASRQQEYYGYTFGSGTRLTVV.

A single count supports this clone. J is TRBJ2-3 and V is TRBV11-2, with a possible D match to TRBD1 (6 bases). Deletions cut 5 bases from V and 4 bases from J, with 13 bases between. Germline CDR1 is SGHAT and CDR2 is FQNNGV. The length of the CDR3 is 14 residues. CDR3 sequence: CASSPTEGADTQYF. CDR3 nucleotide sequence: TGTGCCAGCAGCCCTACAGAGGGGGCAGATACGCAGTATTTT. The variable domain in full, completed from reference TRBV11-2 and TRBJ2-3, reads EAGVAQSPRYKIIEKRQSVAFWCNPISGHATLYWYQQILGQGPKLLIQFQNNGVVDDSQLPKDRFSAERLKGVDSTLKIQPAKLEDSAVYLCASSPTEGADTQYFGPGTRLTVL.

This clone came up a few times. This chain joins TRBV2 and TRBJ2-7, with 12 bases that match TRBD1. The ends lost 7 bases at V and 5 bases at J; junction bases unmatched: 12. From germline, CDR1 is SNHLY and CDR2 FYNNEI. CDR3 size: 16 residues. As DNA, the CDR3 is TGTGCCAGCATTCCCCTTGGGGGACAGGGGGCCCACGAGCAGTACTTC. Protein product: CASIPLGGQGAHEQYF.

The rearrangement joins TRBV2 to TRBJ2-7; 8 nucleotides line up with TRBD2. CDR3 size: 13 residues. Germline-derived CDR1 and CDR2 are SNHLY and FYNNEI. J was trimmed by 8 bases and V by 7 bases; bases with no gene match: 10. The DNA for the CDR3 is TGTGCCAGCACCTTCCGGGAGGGCCTCCAGCAGTACTTC. The encoded protein is CASTFREGLQQYF.

The gene calls are TRBV28 and TRBJ1-2, with a tentative D call TRBD1 (5 bases). This CDR3 contains 14 residues. V shed 6 bases and J shed 6 bases, with 17 bases lying between them. Germline V gene lookup returns CDR1 MDHEN and CDR2 SYDVKM. The CDR3 loop is CASSLRDRDNGYTF. The CDR3 DNA sequence: TGTGCCAGCAGCCTCCGTGACAGAGACAATGGCTACACCTTC.

V usage is TRBV29-1 and J usage is TRBJ2-7; 9 bases line up with TRBD2. CDR3 length: 15 amino acids. V gave up 4 bases and J gave up 6 bases; unmatched junction bases: 13. Germline loops: CDR1 SQVTM, CDR2 ANQGSEA. The DNA for the CDR3 is TGCAGCGTTGTCCTTTTGGAACTAGCGGGTGGCGAGCAGTACTTC. This gives the protein CSVVLLELAGGEQYF.